Described below is a single T cell receptor (beta chain) sequence and its context. Its antigen is still unknown. Being one base from a much bigger clone, this may be a read error. This entry belongs to a study of T cell repertoires in cytomegalovirus infection. Study details: It can be stated that public TCR beta signatures indicated CMV infection as well as a matching HLA type.

TCRdb passed the reads through MiXCR, listing each CDR3 protein once. The data show around 280,000 distinct CDR3 sequences, roughly 15% seen once. Findings and caveats of the study: Carriers of CMV and the relevant HLA type were discriminated by public TCR beta frequency. The study found HLA-C-restricted CMV-specific TCR beta clonotypes dominating the ex vivo response.

CDR3 length: 15 residues. Per the germline V gene, CDR1 is SGHTA and CDR2 is FQGNSA. The V and J genes are TRBV7-2 and TRBJ2-3; possibly TRBD1 for D (5 bases). Sequencing was carried out using PBMCs. The clonotype comes from a human donor in good health (CMV status not recorded). Some clones in this sample may be carry-over from other donors' samples. DNA of the CDR3: TGTGCCAGCAGTTTCCATCTAATGGACACAGATACGCGGTATTTT. This sequence encodes CASSFHLMDTDTRYF. Filled out from reference TRBV7-2 and TRBJ2-3, the complete variable domain reads GAGVSQSPSNKVTEKGKDVELRCDPISGHTALYWYRQSLGQGLEFLIYFQGNSAPDKSGLPSDRFSAERTGGSVSTLTIQRTQQEDSAVYLCASSFHLMDTDTRYFGPGTRLTVL.